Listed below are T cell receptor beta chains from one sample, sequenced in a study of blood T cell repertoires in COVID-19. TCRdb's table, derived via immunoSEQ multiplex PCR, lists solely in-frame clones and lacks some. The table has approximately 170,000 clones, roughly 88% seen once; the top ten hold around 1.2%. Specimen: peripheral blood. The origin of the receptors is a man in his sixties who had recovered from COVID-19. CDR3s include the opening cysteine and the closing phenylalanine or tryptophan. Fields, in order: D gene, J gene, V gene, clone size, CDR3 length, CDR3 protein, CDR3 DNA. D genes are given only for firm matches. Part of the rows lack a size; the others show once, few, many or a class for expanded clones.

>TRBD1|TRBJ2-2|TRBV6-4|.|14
CASSRTGETGELFF
TGTGCCAGCAGTAGGACAGGGGAGACCGGGGAGCTGTTTTTT
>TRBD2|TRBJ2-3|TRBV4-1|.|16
CASSQVGGGTSDTQYF
TGCGCCAGCAGCCAAGTGGGCGGGGGAACTTCAGATACGCAGTATTTT
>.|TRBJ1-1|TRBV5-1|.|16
CASSLGASLPNTEAFF
TGCGCCAGCAGCTTGGGGGCCAGTTTACCCAACACTGAAGCTTTCTTT
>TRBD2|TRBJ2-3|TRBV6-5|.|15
CASSLRGEVADTQYF
TGTGCCAGCAGCCTGCGGGGGGAAGTCGCAGATACGCAGTATTTT
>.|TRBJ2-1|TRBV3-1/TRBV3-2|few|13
CASSQRLGNEQFF
TGTGCCAGCAGCCAGCGACTTGGGAATGAGCAGTTCTTC
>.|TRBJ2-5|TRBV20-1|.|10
CSAGMETQYF
TGCAGTGCTGGCATGGAGACCCAGTACTTC
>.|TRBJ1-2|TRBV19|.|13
CASSIRTVDGYTF
TGTGCCAGTAGTATCCGGACAGTCGATGGCTACACCTTC
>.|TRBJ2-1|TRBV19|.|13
CASSPRLRDEQFF
TGTGCCAGTAGTCCCCGGTTGAGGGATGAGCAGTTCTTC
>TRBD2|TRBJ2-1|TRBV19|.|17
CASSIRRGGAEYNEQFF
TGTGCCAGTAGTATACGGCGCGGGGGGGCAGAATACAATGAGCAGTTCTTC
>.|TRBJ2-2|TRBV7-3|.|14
CASSVGHNTGELFF
TGTGCCAGCAGCGTGGGACATAACACCGGGGAGCTGTTTTTT
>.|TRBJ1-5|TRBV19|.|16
CASRSPRGQGNQPQHF
TGTGCCAGTAGATCCCCGCGGGGGCAAGGCAATCAGCCCCAGCATTTT
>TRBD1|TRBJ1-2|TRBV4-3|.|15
CASSQSGQGRYGYTF
TGCGCCAGCAGCCAATCGGGACAGGGCCGGTATGGCTACACCTTC
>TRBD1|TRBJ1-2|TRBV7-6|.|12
CASGTGFYGYTF
TGTGCCAGTGGGACAGGGTTTTATGGCTACACCTTC
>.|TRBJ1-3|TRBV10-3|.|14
CAISESAVGNTIYF
TGTGCCATCAGTGAGTCGGCAGTAGGAAACACCATATATTTT
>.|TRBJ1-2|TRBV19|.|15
CASSIKQGANYGYTF
TGTGCCAGTAGTATAAAACAGGGAGCTAACTATGGCTACACCTTC
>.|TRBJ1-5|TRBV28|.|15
CASSPLDRDDQPQHF
TGTGCCAGCAGCCCCTTGGACAGAGATGATCAGCCCCAGCATTTT
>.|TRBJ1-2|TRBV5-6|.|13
CASSNRDTGGYTF
TGTGCCAGCAGCAACCGGGACACAGGGGGCTACACCTTC
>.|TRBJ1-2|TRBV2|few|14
CASSAVARGYGYTF
TGTGCCAGCAGTGCCGTGGCCAGGGGATATGGCTACACCTTC
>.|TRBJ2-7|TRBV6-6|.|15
CASIPLGGSRNEQYF
TGTGCCAGCATTCCTCTGGGGGGAAGTCGAAACGAGCAGTACTTC
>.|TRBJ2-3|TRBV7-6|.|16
CASSLESGGNTDTQYF
TGTGCCAGCAGCTTAGAAAGTGGGGGGAACACAGATACGCAGTATTTT
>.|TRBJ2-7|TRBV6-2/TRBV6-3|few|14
CASSYLGGSYEQYF
TGTGCCAGCAGTTACCTGGGGGGCTCCTACGAGCAGTACTTC
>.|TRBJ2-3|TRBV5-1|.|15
CASSLGGAEIDTQYF
TGCGCCAGCAGCTTGGGAGGAGCGGAGATAGATACGCAGTATTTT
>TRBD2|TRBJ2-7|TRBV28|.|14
CASSLAGGSYEQYF
TGTGCCAGCAGTCTAGCGGGGGGCTCCTACGAGCAGTACTTC
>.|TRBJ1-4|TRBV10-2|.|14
CASSEGGGDEKLFF
TGCGCCAGCAGTGAAGGAGGAGGGGATGAAAAACTGTTTTTT
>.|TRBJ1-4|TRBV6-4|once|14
CASSREATNEKLFF
TGTGCCAGCAGCAGGGAGGCAACTAATGAAAAACTGTTTTTT
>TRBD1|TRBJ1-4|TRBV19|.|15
CASLRGGGTNEKLFF
TGTGCCAGTCTTCGAGGGGGCGGAACTAATGAAAAACTGTTTTTT
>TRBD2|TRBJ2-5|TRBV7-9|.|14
CASSGGGGQETQYF
TGTGCCAGCAGCGGCGGGGGTGGACAAGAGACCCAGTACTTC
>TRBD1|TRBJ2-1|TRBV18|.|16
CASSPPGTGIYNEQFF
TGTGCCAGCTCACCACCCGGGACAGGGATCTACAATGAGCAGTTCTTC
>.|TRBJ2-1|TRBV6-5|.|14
CASSYGGGGNEQFF
TGTGCCAGCAGTTACGGCGGGGGCGGCAATGAGCAGTTCTTC
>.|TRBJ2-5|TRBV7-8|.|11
CAAGQQETQYF
TGTGCCGCAGGACAGCAAGAGACCCAGTACTTC
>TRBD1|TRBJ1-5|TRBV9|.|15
CASSVSGTGNQPQHF
TGTGCCAGCAGCGTAAGCGGGACAGGTAATCAGCCCCAGCATTTT
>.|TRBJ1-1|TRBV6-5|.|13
CASSLDSYTEAFF
TGTGCCAGCAGTCTCGACAGCTACACTGAAGCTTTCTTT
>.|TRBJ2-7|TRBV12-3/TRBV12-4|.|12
CASGGASYEQYF
TGTGCCAGCGGGGGGGCCTCCTACGAGCAGTACTTC
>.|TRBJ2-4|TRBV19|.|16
CASSVQQGIDKNIQYF
TGTGCCAGTAGTGTCCAGCAGGGGATTGACAAAAACATTCAGTACTTC
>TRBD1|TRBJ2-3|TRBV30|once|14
CAWGRDRITDTQYF
TGTGCCTGGGGCCGGGACAGAATCACAGATACGCAGTATTTT
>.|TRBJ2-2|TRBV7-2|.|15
CASEPGGTRTGELFF
TGTGCGAGCGAACCAGGGGGGACGCGGACCGGGGAGCTGTTTTTT
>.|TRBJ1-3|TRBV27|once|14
CASKAASSGNTIYF
TGTGCCAGCAAGGCGGCGAGCTCTGGAAACACCATATATTTT
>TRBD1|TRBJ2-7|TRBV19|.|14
CASSKIQGVNEQYF
TGTGCCAGTAGTAAAATACAGGGGGTCAACGAGCAGTACTTC
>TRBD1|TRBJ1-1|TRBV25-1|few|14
CASSPSTGGTEAFF
TGTGCCAGCAGTCCCTCAACAGGGGGCACTGAAGCTTTCTTT
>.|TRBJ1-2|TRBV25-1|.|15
CASSELSGGAKGYTF
TGTGCCAGCAGTGAATTGAGCGGAGGAGCTAAGGGCTACACCTTC